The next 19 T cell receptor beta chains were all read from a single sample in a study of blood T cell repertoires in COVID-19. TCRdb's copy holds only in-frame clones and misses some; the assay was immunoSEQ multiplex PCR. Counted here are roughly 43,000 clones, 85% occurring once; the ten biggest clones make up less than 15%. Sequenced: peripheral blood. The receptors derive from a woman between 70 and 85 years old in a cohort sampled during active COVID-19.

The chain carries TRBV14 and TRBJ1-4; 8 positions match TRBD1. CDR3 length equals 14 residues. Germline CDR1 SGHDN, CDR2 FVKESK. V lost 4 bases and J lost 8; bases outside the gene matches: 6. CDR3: CASSPDREDEKLFF. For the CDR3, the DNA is TGTGCCAGCAGCCCGGACAGGGAGGACGAAAAACTGTTTTTT.

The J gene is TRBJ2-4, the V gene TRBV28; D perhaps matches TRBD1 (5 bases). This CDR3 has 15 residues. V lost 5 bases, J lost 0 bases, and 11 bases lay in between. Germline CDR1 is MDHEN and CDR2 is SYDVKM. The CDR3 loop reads CASSVSGIAKNIQYF. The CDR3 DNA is TGTGCCAGCAGTGTTTCAGGGATAGCCAAAAACATTCAGTACTTC. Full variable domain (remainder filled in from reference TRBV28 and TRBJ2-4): DVKVTQSSRYLVKRTGEKVFLECVQDMDHENMFWYRQDPGLGLRLIYFSYDVKMKEKGDIPEGYSVSREKKERFSLILESASTNQTSMYLCASSVSGIAKNIQYFGAGTRLSVL.

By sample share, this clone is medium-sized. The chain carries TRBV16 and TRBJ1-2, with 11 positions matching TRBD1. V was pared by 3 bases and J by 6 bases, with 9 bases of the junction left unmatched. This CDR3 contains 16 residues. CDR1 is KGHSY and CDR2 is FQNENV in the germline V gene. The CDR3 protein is CASSQDRGQMDNGYTF. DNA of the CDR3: TGTGCCAGCAGCCAGGACAGGGGGCAGATGGATAATGGCTACACCTTC.

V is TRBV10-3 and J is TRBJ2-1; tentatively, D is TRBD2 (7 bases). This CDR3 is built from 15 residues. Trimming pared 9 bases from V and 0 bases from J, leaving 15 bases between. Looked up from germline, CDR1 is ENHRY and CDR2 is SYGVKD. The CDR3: CAIRGGESSYNEQFF. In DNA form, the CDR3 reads TGTGCCATAAGGGGGGGCGAAAGCTCCTACAATGAGCAGTTCTTC.

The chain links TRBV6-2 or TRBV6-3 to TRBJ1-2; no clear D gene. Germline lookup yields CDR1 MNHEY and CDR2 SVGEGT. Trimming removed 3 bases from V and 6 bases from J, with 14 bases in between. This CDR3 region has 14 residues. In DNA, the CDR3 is TGTGCCAGCAGTTATTCTGTCCCGGTTGATGGCTACACCTTC. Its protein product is CASSYSVPVDGYTF.

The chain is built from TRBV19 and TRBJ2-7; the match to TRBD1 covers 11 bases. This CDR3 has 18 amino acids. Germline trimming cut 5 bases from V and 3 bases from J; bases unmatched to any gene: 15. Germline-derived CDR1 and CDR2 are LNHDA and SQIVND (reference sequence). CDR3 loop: CASSPKGQGADGVYEQYF. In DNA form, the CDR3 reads TGTGCCAGTAGTCCGAAAGGACAGGGGGCCGATGGGGTCTACGAGCAGTACTTC.

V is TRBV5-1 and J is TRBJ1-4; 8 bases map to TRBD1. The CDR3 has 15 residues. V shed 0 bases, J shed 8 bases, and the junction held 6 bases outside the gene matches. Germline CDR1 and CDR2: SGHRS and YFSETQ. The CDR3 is CASSLEAGGSEKLFF. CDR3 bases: TGCGCCAGCAGCTTGGAGGCAGGGGGCTCCGAAAAACTGTTTTTT.

As DNA, the CDR3 is TGTGCCAGCAGTTTGAGGGAACGGAGCGAGCAGTACTTC. This translates into CASSLRERSEQYF. The V and J genes are TRBV28 and TRBJ2-7, with a tentative D call TRBD2 (5 bases). Deletions cut 3 bases from V and 6 bases from J, with 12 bases between. CDR3 length equals 13 residues. Germline lookup yields CDR1 MDHEN and CDR2 SYDVKM.

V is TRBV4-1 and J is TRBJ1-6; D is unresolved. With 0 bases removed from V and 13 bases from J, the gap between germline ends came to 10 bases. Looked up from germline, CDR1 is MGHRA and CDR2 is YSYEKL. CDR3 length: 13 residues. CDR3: CASSQDQEYPLHF. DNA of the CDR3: TGCGCCAGCAGCCAAGATCAAGAGTATCCCCTCCACTTT.

The CDR3 is CASSLGSNEQFF. The CDR3 nucleotides are TGTGCCAGTTCCCTCGGGTCCAATGAGCAGTTCTTC. This sequence joins TRBV28 and TRBJ2-1; no reliable D call. Trimming cost V 9 bases and J 6 bases, with 12 bases left between them. CDR3 length: 12 residues. Germline V lookup: CDR1 MDHEN, CDR2 SYDVKM.

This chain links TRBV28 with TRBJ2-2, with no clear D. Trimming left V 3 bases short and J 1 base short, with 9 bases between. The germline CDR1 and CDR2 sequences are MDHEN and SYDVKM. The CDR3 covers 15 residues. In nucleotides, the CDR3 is TGTGCCAGCAGTTTTCTCGTCCGGAACACCGGGGAGCTGTTTTTT. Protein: CASSFLVRNTGELFF.

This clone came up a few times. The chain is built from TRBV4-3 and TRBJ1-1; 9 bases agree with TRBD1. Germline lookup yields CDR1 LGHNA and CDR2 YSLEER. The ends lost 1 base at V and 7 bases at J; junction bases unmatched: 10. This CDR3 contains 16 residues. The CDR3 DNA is TGCGCCAGCAGCCAAGTCGCGGGACAGGGTGAGTTTGAAGCTTTCTTT. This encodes CASSQVAGQGEFEAFF.

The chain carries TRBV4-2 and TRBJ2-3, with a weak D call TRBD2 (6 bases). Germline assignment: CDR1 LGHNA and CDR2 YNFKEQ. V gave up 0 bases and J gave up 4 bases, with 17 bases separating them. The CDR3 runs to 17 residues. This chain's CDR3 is CASSQESPGLAADTQYF. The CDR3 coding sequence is TGTGCCAGCAGCCAAGAGAGTCCGGGACTCGCCGCAGATACGCAGTATTTT.

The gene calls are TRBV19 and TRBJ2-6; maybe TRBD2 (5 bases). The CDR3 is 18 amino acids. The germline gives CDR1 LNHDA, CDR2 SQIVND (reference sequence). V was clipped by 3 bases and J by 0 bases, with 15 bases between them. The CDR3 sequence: CASSIAGGLSSGANVLTF. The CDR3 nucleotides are TGTGCCAGTAGTATCGCGGGCGGATTGAGCTCTGGGGCCAACGTCCTGACTTTC.

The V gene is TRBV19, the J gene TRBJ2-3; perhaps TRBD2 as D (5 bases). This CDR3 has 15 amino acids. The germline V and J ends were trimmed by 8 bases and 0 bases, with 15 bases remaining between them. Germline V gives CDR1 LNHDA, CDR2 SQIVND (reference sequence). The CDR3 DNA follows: TGTGCCAGTTCCCCGGGGAACCCTAGCACAGATACGCAGTATTTT. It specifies CASSPGNPSTDTQYF.

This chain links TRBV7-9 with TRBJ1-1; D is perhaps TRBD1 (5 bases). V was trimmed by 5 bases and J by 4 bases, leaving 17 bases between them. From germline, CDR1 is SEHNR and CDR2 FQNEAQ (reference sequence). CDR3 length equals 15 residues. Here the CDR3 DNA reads TGTGCCAGCAGCCAATCGGGAGGGGTTGGCACTGAAGCTTTCTTT. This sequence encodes CASSQSGGVGTEAFF. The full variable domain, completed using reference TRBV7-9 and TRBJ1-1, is DTGVSQNPRHKITKRGQNVTFRCDPISEHNRLYWYRQTLGQGPEFLTYFQNEAQLEKSRLLSDRFSAERPKGSFSTLEIQRTEQGDSAMYLCASSQSGGVGTEAFFGQGTRLTVV.

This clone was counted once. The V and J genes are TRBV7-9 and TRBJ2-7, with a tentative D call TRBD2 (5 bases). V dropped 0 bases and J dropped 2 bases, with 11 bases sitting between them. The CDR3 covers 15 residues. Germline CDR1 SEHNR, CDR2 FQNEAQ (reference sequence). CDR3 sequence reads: CASSLADYGTYEQYF. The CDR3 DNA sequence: TGTGCCAGCAGCTTAGCAGACTACGGGACCTACGAGCAGTACTTC.

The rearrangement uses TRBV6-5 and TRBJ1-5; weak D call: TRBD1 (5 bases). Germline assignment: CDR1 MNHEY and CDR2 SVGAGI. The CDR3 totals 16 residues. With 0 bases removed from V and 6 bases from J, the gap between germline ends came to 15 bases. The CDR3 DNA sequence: TGTGCCAGCAGTTACTCGCAGGGTCATTTATCTCAGCCCCAGCATTTT. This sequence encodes CASSYSQGHLSQPQHF.

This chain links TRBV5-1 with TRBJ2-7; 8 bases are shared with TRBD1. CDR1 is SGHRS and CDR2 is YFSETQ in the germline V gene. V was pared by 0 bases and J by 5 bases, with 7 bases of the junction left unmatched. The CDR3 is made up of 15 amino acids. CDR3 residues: CASSLVGTGLDEQYF. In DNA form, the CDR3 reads TGCGCCAGCAGCTTGGTGGGGACAGGCCTCGACGAGCAGTACTTC.